Detailed here is one TCR beta chain. Antigen specificity is unknown. Amplification used 60 Vbeta primers and 13 Jbeta primers. Produced via immunoSEQ multiplex PCR; TCRdb's table is partial and in-frame only. The data show roughly 96,000 clones, about four fifths seen once. Germline V lookup: CDR1 GTSNPN, CDR2 SVGIG (reference sequence). The CDR3 loop spans 15 amino acids. Trimming removed 0 bases from V and 2 bases from J; junction bases left unmatched: 0. This specimen comes from a study of cytomegalovirus exposure and HLA in healthy donors. Study observations and caveats: What TCR beta sequences reportedly achieved was accurate prediction of HLA-A and HLA-B alleles in most subjects.

Sequenced: PBMCs. The chain joins TRBV30 to TRBJ1-5, with 11 bases lining up with TRBD1. This receptor was taken from a female donor in good health and CMV-seropositive. The CDR3 region has the DNA TGTGCCTGGAGTGTGGGACAGGGGGGCAATCAGCCCCAGCATTTT. Translating it yields CAWSVGQGGNQPQHF.